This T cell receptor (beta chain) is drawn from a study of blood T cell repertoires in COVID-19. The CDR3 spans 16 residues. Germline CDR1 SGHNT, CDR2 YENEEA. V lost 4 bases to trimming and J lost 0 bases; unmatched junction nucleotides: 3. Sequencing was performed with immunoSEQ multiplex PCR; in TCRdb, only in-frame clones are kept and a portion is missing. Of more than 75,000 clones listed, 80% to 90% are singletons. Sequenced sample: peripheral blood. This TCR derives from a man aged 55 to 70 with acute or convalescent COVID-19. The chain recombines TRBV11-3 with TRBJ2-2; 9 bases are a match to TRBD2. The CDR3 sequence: CASSSSGAANTGELFF. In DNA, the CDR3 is TGTGCCAGCAGCTCTAGCGGGGCTGCGAACACCGGGGAGCTGTTTTTT.